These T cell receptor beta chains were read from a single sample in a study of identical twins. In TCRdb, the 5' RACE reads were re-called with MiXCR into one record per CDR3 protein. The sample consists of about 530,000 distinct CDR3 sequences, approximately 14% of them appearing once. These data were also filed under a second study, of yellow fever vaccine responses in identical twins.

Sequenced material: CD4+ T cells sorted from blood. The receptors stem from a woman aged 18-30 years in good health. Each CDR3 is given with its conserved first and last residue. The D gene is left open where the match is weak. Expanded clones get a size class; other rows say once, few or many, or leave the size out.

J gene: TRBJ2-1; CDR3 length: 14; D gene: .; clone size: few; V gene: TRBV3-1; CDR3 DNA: TGTGCCAGCAGCCAAACTAGTTGGGGCGTTGAGCAGTTCTTC; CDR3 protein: CASSQTSWGVEQFF
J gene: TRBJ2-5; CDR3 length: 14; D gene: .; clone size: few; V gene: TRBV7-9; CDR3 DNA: TGTGCCAGCAGTGCAACAGTGATCCAAGAGACCCAGTACTTC; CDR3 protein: CASSATVIQETQYF
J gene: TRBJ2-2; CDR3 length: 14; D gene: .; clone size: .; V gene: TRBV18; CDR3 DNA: TGTGCCAGCTCACCGCCTTCGAACACCGGGGAGCTGTTTTTT; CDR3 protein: CASSPPSNTGELFF
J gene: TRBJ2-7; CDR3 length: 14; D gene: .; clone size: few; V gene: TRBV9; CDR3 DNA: TGTGCCAGCAGCGTAGACTCACAGTTAGGCGAGCAGTACTTC; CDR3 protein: CASSVDSQLGEQYF
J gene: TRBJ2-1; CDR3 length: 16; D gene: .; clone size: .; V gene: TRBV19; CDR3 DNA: TGTGCCAGTAGTCCTAGGGGACTCCTATCCTACAATGAGCAGTTCTTC; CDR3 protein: CASSPRGLLSYNEQFF
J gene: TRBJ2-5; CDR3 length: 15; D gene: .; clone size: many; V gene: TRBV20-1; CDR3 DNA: TGCAGTGCTAGAGGCTGGGGGGGCGGACAAGAGACCCAGTACTTC; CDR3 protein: CSARGWGGGQETQYF
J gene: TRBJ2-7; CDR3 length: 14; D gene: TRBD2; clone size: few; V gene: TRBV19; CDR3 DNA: TGTGCCAGTAGTATACTAGCGGGATCTTCCGAGCAGTACTTC; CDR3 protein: CASSILAGSSEQYF
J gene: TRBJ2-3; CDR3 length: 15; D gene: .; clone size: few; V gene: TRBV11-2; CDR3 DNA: TGTGCCAGCAGCTTAGAGCCGTTTAGCACAGATACGCAGTATTTT; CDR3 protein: CASSLEPFSTDTQYF
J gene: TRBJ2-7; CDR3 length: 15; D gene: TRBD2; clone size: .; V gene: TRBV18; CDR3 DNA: TGTGCCAGCTCCGTCGGGACTAGCGGGGACTACGAGCAGTACTTC; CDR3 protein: CASSVGTSGDYEQYF
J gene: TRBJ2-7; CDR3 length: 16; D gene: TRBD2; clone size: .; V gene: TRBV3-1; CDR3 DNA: TGTGCCAGCAGCCTGAGCCCTATAGCGGGAGACCACGAGCAGTACTTC; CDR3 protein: CASSLSPIAGDHEQYF
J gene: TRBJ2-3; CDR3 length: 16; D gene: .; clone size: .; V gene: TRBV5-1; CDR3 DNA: TGCGCCAGCAGCTTGGGGGGTAGCCTGGGCACAGATACGCAGTATTTT; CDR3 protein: CASSLGGSLGTDTQYF
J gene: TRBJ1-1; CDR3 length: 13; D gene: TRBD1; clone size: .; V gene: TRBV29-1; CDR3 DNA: TGCAGCGGGGGGCGGACAGGGCACGCTGAAGCTTTCTTT; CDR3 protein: CSGGRTGHAEAFF
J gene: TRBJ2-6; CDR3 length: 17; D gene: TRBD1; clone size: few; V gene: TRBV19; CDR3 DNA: TGTGCCAGTAGTATAGGGACAGGAGTCTCTGGGGCCAACGTCCTGACTTTC; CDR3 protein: CASSIGTGVSGANVLTF
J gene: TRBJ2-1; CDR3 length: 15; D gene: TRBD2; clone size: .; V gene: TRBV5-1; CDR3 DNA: TGCGCCAGCAGCTTGTGGCGCGGGAGAAACAATGAGCAGTTCTTC; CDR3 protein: CASSLWRGRNNEQFF
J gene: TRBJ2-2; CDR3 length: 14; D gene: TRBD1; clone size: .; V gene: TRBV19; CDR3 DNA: TGTGCCAGTCGACAGGGGGTAGGAACCGGGGAGCTGTTTTTT; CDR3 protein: CASRQGVGTGELFF